This TCR beta chain originates from a study of T cells in Graves' hyperthyroidism and ophthalmopathy. Study-wide background: Peripheral blood was obtained at initial diagnosis, preceding any treatment.

RNA transcripts gave rise to amplified TCR beta CDR3 regions. TCR CDR3 regions were first amplified by RT-PCR with HTBI primers. TCRdb reprocessed the multiplex PCR reads via MiXCR and lists one record per CDR3 protein. Of under 650,000 distinct CDR3 sequences in the sample, about a sixth were seen once. Extraction of PBMCs used approximately 10 ml of fresh peripheral blood. Specimen: blood. The sequence derives from a woman in her 30s with Graves' hyperthyroidism.

The CDR3 spells CASSQGPNGGDIQYF. The CDR3 nucleotides read TGTGCCAGCAGCCAGGGACCCAACGGAGGCGACATTCAGTACTTC. V usage is TRBV3-1 and J usage is TRBJ2-4; D may match TRBD1 or TRBD2 (5 bases each). The germline V and J ends were trimmed by 3 bases and 8 bases, with 17 bases remaining between them. Germline-derived CDR1 and CDR2 are LGHDT and YNNKEL (reference sequence). This CDR3 has 15 residues.